The following is a TCR beta chain sequence with its context. No antigen is known for it. Time point of the sample: sample taken at primary tumor resection. The data derive from a study of spatial heterogeneity in lung cancer. CDR3 length: 13 residues. CDR1 and CDR2 (germline): MNHEY, SVGAGI. V was cut by 6 bases and J by 1 base, with 9 bases left in between. Study findings and constraints: For expanded intratumoral alpha and beta TCRs, counts tracked tumor mutation counts.

A single record per CDR3 protein comes from TCRdb applying MiXCR to the 5' RACE reads. The profile shows 9,900 or so distinct CDR3 sequences, about 7.8% of them singletons. This sequence joins TRBV6-5 and TRBJ1-1; D not certain. This clonotype originated in a male donor with early-stage non-small cell lung cancer. Sequenced here: lung tumor tissue, sampled at surgery. The CDR3 sequence is CASRITENTEAFF. DNA of the CDR3: TGTGCCAGCAGGATTACGGAGAACACTGAAGCTTTCTTT.